The T cell receptor (beta chain) described here comes from a study of graft-versus-host responses after intestinal transplantation. On the study more broadly: The whole recipient group had anti-thymocyte globulin induction followed by tacrolimus and steroids for approximately three years. Study-level results: Some GvH clones appeared in ileal mucosa or blood before recipient bone marrow.

Comment on this clone: The antigen is undetermined.

The repertoire was sequenced with immunoSEQ multiplex PCR; TCRdb's copy has only in-frame clones and lacks some. The table lists 20,000 to 30,000 clones, 90% of them singletons. CDR1 and CDR2 (germline): SGHVS, FQNEAQ. This CDR3 region has 14 residues. V was pared by 8 bases and J by 4 bases, with 12 bases between. The TCR sequence derives from a human patient who received an intestinal transplant, so some T cells may come from the graft donor. The chain couples TRBV7-8 to TRBJ2-6, with D unclear. Sample: PBMCs, taken 39 days after intestinal transplant. The CDR3 region is CASRVDWGANVLTF. CDR3 sequence (DNA): TGTGCCAGCCGGGTGGATTGGGGGGCCAACGTCCTGACTTTC.